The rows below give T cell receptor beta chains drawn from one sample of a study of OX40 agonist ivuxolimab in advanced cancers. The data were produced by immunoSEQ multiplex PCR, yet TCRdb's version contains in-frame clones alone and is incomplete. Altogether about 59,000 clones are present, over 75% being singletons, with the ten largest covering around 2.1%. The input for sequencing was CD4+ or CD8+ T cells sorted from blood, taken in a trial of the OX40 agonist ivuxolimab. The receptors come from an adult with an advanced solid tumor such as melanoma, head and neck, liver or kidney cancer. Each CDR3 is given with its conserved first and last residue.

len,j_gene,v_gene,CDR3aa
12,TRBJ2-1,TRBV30,CAWTSAYNEQFF
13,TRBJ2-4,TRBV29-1,CSVDDIAEDIQYF
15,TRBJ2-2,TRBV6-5,CASSYSGTNTGELFF
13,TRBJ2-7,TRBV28,CASERGRADRQYF
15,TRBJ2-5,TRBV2,CASSQEGLAGETQYF
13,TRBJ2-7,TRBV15,CATTNLAGREQYF
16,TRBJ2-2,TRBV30,CAWTLGLAGSAGELFF
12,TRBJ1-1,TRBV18,CASSPEVTEAFF
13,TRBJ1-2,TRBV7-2,CARVVSGNYGYTF
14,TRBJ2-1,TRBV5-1,CASSLELAGGEQFF
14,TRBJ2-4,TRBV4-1,CASSFTDTKNIQYF
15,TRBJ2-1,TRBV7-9,CASSLEGLSYNEQFF
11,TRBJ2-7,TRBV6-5,CASLGVDEQYF
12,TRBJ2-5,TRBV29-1,CSVGLAGETQYF
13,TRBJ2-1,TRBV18,CASSPGQNNEQFF
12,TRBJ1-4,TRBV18,CASSPTRGELFF
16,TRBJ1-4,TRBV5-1,CASSLDTGVGHEKLFF
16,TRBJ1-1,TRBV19,CASSTGDSRQDTEAFF
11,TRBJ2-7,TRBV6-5,CASSTPWEQYF
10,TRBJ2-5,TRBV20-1,CSALQETQYF
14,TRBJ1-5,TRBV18,CASSWYEGNQPQHF
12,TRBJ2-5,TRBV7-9,CASSPQGETQYF
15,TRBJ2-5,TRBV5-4,CASSLEGARLETQYF
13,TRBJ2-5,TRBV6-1,CASSEGSGETQYF
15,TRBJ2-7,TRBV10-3,CAISVPGTSNFEQYF
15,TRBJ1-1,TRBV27,CASSLRSEGGTEAFF
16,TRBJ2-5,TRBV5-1,CASSPGTGGYQETQYF
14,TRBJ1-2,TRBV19,CASSLTGHNYGYTF
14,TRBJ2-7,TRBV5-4,CASSTGTNTYEQYF
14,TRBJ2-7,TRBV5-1,CASSLGGRISEQYF
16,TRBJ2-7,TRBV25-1,CASSSLDRANSYEQYF
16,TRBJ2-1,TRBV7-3,CASSLWAGQGVDEQFF
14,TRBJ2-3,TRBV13,CASSYSGTTDTQYF
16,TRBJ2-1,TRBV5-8,CASSPAGTASYNEQFF
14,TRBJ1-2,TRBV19,CASPGRGGNYGYTF
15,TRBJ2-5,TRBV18,CASSPSQGRQETQYF
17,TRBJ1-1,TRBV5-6,CASSLLIFGRPNTEAFF
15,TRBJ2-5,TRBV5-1,CASSPLAGGQETQYF
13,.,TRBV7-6,CASSMGQLYEQYF
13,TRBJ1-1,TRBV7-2,CASSLWGNTEAFF
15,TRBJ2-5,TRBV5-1,CASSPTGSRQETQYF
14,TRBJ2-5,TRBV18,CASSQGQGSETQYF